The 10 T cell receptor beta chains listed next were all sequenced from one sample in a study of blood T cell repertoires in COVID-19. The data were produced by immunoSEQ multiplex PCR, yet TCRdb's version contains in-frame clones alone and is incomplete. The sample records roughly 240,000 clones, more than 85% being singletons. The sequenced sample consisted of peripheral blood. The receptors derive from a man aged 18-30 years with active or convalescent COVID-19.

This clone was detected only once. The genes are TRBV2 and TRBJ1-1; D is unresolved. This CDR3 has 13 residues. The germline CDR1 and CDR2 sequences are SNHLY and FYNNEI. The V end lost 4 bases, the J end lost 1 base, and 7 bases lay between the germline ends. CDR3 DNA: TGTGCCAGCAGTGGTTCCAGGAACACTGAAGCTTTCTTT. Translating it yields CASSGSRNTEAFF.

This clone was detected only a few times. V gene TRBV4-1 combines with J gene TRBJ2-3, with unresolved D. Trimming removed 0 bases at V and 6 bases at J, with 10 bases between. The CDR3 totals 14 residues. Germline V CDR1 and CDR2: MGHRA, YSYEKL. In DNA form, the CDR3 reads TGCGCCAGCAGCCAAGATGACTGGAGTGATACGCAGTATTTT. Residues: CASSQDDWSDTQYF.

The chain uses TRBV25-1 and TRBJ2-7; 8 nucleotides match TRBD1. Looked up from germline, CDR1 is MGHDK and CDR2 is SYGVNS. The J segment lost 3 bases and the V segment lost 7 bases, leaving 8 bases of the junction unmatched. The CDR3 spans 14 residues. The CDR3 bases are TGTGCCAGCACCAGTCAGGGGGCCGGCTACGAGCAGTACTTC. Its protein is CASTSQGAGYEQYF.

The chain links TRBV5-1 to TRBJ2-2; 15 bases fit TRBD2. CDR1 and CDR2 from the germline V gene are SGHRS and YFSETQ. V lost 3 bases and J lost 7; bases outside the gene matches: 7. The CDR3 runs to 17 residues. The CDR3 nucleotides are TGCGCCAGCAGCTCCCGGACTAGCGGGGGGGCCAGCGGGGAGCTGTTTTTT. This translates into CASSSRTSGGASGELFF.

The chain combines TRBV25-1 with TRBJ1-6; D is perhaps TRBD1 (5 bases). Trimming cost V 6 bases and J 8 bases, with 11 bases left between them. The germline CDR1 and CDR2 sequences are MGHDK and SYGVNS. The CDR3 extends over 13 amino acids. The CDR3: CASRQVGDSPLHF. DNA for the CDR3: TGTGCCAGCAGACAGGTCGGCGATTCACCCCTCCACTTT.

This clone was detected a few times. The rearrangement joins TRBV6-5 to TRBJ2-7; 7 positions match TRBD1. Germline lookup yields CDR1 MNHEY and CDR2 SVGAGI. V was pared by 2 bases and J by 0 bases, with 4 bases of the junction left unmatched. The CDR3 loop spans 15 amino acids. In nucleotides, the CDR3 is TGTGCCAGCAGTTACGGACAGGCACCCTCCTACGAGCAGTACTTC. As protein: CASSYGQAPSYEQYF.

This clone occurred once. The DNA for the CDR3 is TGTGCCAGCAGCGTAGCGGGAGTAGACTACAATGAGCAGTTCTTC. This gives the protein CASSVAGVDYNEQFF. The chain links TRBV9 to TRBJ2-1, with a weak D call TRBD2 (6 bases). V was cut by 0 bases and J by 3 bases, with 10 bases left in between. Germline V gene lookup returns CDR1 SGDLS and CDR2 YYNGEE. The CDR3 has 15 amino acids.

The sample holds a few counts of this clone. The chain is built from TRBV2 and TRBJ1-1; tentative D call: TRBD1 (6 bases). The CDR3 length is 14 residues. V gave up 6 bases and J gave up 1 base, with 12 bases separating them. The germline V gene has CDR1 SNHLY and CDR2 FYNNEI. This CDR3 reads CASRFGTQNTEAFF. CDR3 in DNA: TGTGCCAGCAGATTCGGGACACAGAACACTGAAGCTTTCTTT.

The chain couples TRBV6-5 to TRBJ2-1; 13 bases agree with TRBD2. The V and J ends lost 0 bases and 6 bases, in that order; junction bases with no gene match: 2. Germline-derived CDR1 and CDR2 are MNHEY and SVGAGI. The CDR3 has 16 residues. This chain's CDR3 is CASSYSRTSGSNEQFF. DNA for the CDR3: TGTGCCAGCAGTTACTCCCGGACTAGCGGGAGCAATGAGCAGTTCTTC.

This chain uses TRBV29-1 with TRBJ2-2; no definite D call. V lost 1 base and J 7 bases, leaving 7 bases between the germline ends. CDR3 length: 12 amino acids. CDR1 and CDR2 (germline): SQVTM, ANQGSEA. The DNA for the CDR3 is TGCAGCGTTGAAGTTACTGTCGGGGAGCTGTTTTTT. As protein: CSVEVTVGELFF.